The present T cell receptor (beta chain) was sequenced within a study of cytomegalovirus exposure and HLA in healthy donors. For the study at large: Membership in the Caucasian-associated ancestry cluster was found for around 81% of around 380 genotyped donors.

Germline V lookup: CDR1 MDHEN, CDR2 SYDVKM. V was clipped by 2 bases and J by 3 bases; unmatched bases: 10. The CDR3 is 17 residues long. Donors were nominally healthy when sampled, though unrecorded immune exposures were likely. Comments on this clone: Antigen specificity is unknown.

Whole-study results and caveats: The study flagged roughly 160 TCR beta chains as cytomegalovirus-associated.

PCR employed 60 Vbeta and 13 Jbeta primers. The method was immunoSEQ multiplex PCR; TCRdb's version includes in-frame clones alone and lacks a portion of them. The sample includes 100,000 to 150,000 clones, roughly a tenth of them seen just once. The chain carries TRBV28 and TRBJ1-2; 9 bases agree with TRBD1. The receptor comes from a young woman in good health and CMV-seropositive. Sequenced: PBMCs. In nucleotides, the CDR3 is TGTGCCAGCAGTTTAACCACACAGGGACAGGGCCACTATGGCTACACCTTC. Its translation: CASSLTTQGQGHYGYTF.